This T cell receptor (beta chain) originates from a study of blood T cell repertoires in COVID-19. Study-level background: Collection of acute and convalescent COVID-19 samples took place in the United States, Italy and Spain. T cells, B-cell-depleted T cells, or PBMCs provided the cDNA or gDNA that served as material.

Original analysis: The authors estimated nucleated cell counts from reference gene primer amplification. Assay used: immunoSEQ multiplex PCR; TCRdb lists only in-frame clones, some missing. V, J and clone size are taken as reported in that table, and D and trimming were inferred from the DNA itself. The sample includes about 45,000 clones, roughly nine tenths seen only once; the top ten take just over 9%. The ends were cut back, 1 base at V and 6 bases at J, with 15 bases in the middle. Germline V gene sequence: CDR1 MGHRA, CDR2 YSYEKL. The CDR3 extends over 15 amino acids. The chain couples TRBV4-1 to TRBJ1-2; tentative D call: TRBD1 (5 bases). The clonotype was recovered from a human donor in a cohort sampled during active COVID-19. The specimen was peripheral blood. In DNA, the CDR3 is TGCGCCAGCAGCCAAGTAGGGGTGGCAAGAGATGGCTACACCTTC. Its protein is CASSQVGVARDGYTF.